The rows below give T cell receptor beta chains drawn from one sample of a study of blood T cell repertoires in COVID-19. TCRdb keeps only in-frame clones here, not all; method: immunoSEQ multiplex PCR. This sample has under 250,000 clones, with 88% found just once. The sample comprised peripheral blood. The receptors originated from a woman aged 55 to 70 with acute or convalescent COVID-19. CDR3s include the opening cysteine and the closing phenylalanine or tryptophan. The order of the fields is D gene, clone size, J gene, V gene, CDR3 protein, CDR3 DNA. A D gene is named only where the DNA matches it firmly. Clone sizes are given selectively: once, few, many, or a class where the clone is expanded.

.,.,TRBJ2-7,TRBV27,CASSLHFAGAYEQYF,TGTGCCAGCAGTTTACATTTCGCCGGGGCCTACGAGCAGTACTTC
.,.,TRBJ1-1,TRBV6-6,CASSGARNTEAFF,TGTGCCAGCAGTGGGGCTAGGAACACTGAAGCTTTCTTT
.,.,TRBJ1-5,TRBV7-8,CASRAEPRVGNQPQHF,TGTGCCAGCAGGGCGGAACCCCGAGTAGGCAATCAGCCCCAGCATTTT
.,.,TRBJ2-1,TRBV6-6,CASRRDSVNEQFF,TGTGCCAGCAGGAGGGACTCCGTCAATGAGCAGTTCTTC
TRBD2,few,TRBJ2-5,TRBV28,CASKTSDWETQYF,TGTGCCAGCAAGACTAGCGATTGGGAGACCCAGTACTTC
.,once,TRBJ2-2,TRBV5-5,CASSFQWALNTGELFF,TGTGCCAGCAGCTTTCAATGGGCCCTAAACACCGGGGAGCTGTTTTTT
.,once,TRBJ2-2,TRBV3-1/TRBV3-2,CASSQELLNTGELFF,TGTGCCAGCAGCCAAGAACTTTTGAACACCGGGGAGCTGTTTTTT
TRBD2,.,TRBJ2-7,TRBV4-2,CASSGALSGTTHYEQYF,TGTGCCAGCAGCGGAGCCCTCAGCGGGACCACCCACTACGAGCAGTACTTC
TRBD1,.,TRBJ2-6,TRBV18,CASSGQGISGANVLTF,TGTGCCAGCTCAGGACAGGGAATCTCTGGGGCCAACGTCCTGACTTTC
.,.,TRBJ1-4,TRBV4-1,CASSQDEQGYEKLFF,TGCGCCAGCAGCCAAGACGAACAGGGTTATGAAAAACTGTTTTTT
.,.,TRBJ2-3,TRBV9,CASMRGGATDTQYF,TGTGCCAGCATGCGAGGGGGGGCCACAGATACGCAGTATTTT
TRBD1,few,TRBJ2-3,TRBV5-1,CASSGRQGATDTQYF,TGCGCCAGCAGCGGCCGACAGGGGGCCACAGATACGCAGTATTTT
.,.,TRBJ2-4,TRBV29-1,CSGTGRTSDIQYF,TGCAGCGGGACAGGGAGGACTAGCGACATTCAGTACTTC
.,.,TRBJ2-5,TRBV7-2,CASSVRTKETQYF,TGTGCCAGCAGCGTCCGGACTAAAGAGACCCAGTACTTC
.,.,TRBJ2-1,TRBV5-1,CASSLGQRWNEQFF,TGCGCCAGCAGCTTAGGACAGCGTTGGAATGAGCAGTTCTTC
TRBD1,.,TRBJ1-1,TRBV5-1,CASSSQGAYTEAFF,TGCGCCAGCAGCTCACAGGGGGCGTACACTGAAGCTTTCTTT
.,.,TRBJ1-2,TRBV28,CASSFGENYGYTF,TGTGCCAGCAGTTTCGGGGAGAACTATGGCTACACCTTC
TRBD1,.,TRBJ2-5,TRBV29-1,CSVTDRGETQYF,TGCAGCGTTACTGACAGGGGCGAGACCCAGTACTTC
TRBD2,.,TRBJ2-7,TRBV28,CASSFMGLAESAEQYF,TGTGCCAGCAGTTTCATGGGACTAGCGGAGTCGGCCGAGCAGTACTTC
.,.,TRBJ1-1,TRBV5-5,CASSFLPTGNTEAFF,TGTGCCAGCAGCTTCCTTCCGACAGGGAACACTGAAGCTTTCTTT
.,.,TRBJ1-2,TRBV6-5,CASTRGTFYGYTF,TGTGCCAGCACTCGAGGGACATTCTATGGCTACACCTTC
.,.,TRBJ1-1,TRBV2,CASTRGGEAFF,TGTGCCAGCACCCGGGGGGGCGAAGCTTTCTTT
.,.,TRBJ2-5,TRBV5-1,CASSWGEIQETQYF,TGCGCCAGCAGCTGGGGGGAGATCCAAGAGACCCAGTACTTC
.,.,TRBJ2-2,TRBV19,CASSIWHRNTGELFF,TGTGCCAGTAGTATTTGGCACAGAAACACCGGGGAGCTGTTTTTT
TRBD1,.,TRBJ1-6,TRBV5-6,CASTLTGNHSPLHF,TGTGCCAGCACCCTGACAGGGAATCATTCACCCCTCCACTTT
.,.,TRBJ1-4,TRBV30,CAWSLTRGAPANEKLFF,TGTGCCTGGAGTTTAACTCGGGGGGCGCCGGCTAATGAAAAACTGTTTTTT
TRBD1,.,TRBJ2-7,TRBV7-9,CASSLPGTGIIEQYF,TGTGCCAGCAGCTTACCTGGGACAGGGATAATCGAGCAGTACTTC
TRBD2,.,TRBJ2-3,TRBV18,CASSWSGGYTDTQYF,TGTGCCAGCTCTTGGAGCGGGGGATACACAGATACGCAGTATTTT
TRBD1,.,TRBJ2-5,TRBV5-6,CASSPRTGWVQETQYF,TGTGCCAGCAGCCCCAGGACAGGTTGGGTACAAGAGACCCAGTACTTC
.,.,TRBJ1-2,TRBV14,CASSQQNYGYTF,TGTGCCAGCAGCCAACAGAACTATGGCTACACCTTC
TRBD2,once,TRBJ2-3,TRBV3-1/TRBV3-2,CASSFGLAGGDTQYF,TGTGCCAGCAGCTTTGGACTAGCGGGGGGGGATACGCAGTATTTT
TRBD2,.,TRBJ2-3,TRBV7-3,CASSLATSGGTDTQYF,TGTGCCAGCAGCTTAGCTACTAGCGGGGGAACAGATACGCAGTATTTT
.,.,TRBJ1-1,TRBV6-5,CASSLGLMNTEAFF,TGTGCCAGCAGTTTGGGACTGATGAACACTGAAGCTTTCTTT
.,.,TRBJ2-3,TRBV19,CASMGTTGVITDTQYF,TGTGCCAGTATGGGGACGACGGGAGTCATCACAGATACGCAGTATTTT
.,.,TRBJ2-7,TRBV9,CASSVERQGEQYF,TGTGCCAGCAGCGTAGAGCGGCAGGGGGAGCAGTACTTC
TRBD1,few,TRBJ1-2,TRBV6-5,CASSSAGTENSYGYTF,TGTGCCAGCAGTTCCGCCGGGACAGAAAACTCCTATGGCTACACCTTC
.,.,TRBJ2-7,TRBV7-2,CASSLGTEAYEQYF,TGTGCCAGCAGCTTAGGGACAGAGGCCTACGAGCAGTACTTC
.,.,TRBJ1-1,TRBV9,CASSGGLRGTEAFF,TGTGCCAGCAGCGGCGGACTGAGGGGGACTGAAGCTTTCTTT
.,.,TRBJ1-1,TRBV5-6,CASSLLGQPPNTEAFF,TGTGCCAGCAGCCTCCTCGGACAGCCGCCGAACACTGAAGCTTTCTTT
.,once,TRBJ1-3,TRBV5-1,CASSLTGLNSGNTIYF,TGCGCCAGCAGCTTAACAGGGCTTAACTCTGGAAACACCATATATTTT
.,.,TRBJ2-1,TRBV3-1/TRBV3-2,CASSQEPRGTEFF,TGTGCCAGCAGCCAAGAGCCTAGGGGGACGGAGTTCTTC
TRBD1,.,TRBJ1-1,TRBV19,CASSSYQQGTLEAFF,TGTGCCAGTAGTTCGTACCAACAGGGGACCCTTGAAGCTTTCTTT
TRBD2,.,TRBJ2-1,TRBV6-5,CASSYTSGRSYNEQFF,TGTGCCAGCAGTTACACTAGCGGGAGGTCCTACAATGAGCAGTTCTTC
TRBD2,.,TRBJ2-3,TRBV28,CASSLQTSGGHTDTQYF,TGTGCCAGCAGTCTCCAGACTAGCGGGGGGCACACAGATACGCAGTATTTT
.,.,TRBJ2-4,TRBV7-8,CASSFGREGIAKNIQYF,TGTGCCAGCAGCTTCGGCAGGGAAGGAATTGCCAAAAACATTCAGTACTTC